This T cell receptor beta chain appears in the sequencing data of a study of brain T cells in children with intractable seizures. This clone was observed once. Time point reported: blood from clinic visit 5 months post-surgery; TSC patient then seizure free. Only cases whose brain tissue showed the highest T cell transcript signatures were sequenced. At least one anti-epileptic drug was given before surgery. This CDR3 is 15 amino acids long. Germline lookup yields CDR1 SQVTM and CDR2 ANQGSEA. V was pared by 4 bases and J by 6 bases, with 18 bases between. Assay: immunoSEQ multiplex PCR; the TCRdb copy retains only in-frame clones and omits some. The repertoire holds about 340,000 clones, with roughly 92% as singletons.

This material consisted of peripheral blood, taken approximately 5 months after surgery. The chain joins TRBV29-1 to TRBJ2-2, with D possibly matching TRBD1 (6 bases). This TCR came from a boy in the first two years of life with tuberous sclerosis and intractable seizures. The CDR3 loop reads CSVVPDSRVPGELFF. As DNA, the CDR3 is TGCAGCGTTGTCCCGGACAGCCGGGTGCCCGGGGAGCTGTTTTTT.